These T cell receptor beta chains were read from a single sample in a study of blood T cells in healthy people across ages. TCRdb re-analysed the 5' RACE reads in MiXCR, keeping a single row per CDR3 protein. Of over 1.5 million distinct CDR3 sequences detected, about 50% appear once; the ten largest clones hold about 2.1%. Sequenced material: blood. The receptors shown here come from a woman aged 40 to 50 in good health. Both conserved end residues are part of each CDR3. Each record gives: V gene, clone size, J gene, D gene, CDR3 DNA, CDR3 protein. A D gene is named only where the DNA matches it firmly. Part of the rows lack a size; the others show once, few, many or a class for expanded clones.

V: TRBV2
size: once
J: TRBJ2-3
D: -
DNA: TGTGCCAGCAGTGACGTCAGGGCAGATACGCAGTATTTT
CDR3: CASSDVRADTQYF

V: TRBV15
size: -
J: TRBJ2-1
D: -
DNA: TGTGCCACCAGCAGAGATGGGGGCCGCCTGAGCAATGAGCAGTTCTTC
CDR3: CATSRDGGRLSNEQFF

V: TRBV20-1
size: -
J: TRBJ1-6
D: TRBD1
DNA: TGCAGTGCTCACAGGGGCAGCTCACCCCTCCACTTT
CDR3: CSAHRGSSPLHF

V: TRBV4-3
size: -
J: TRBJ2-1
D: -
DNA: TGCGCCAGCAGCCATGATTGGACCTATCGCTACAATGAGCAGTTCTTC
CDR3: CASSHDWTYRYNEQFF

V: TRBV10-3
size: few
J: TRBJ1-2
D: -
DNA: TGTGCCATCAGTAGCCGGGACGTTGCTAACTATGGCTACACCTTC
CDR3: CAISSRDVANYGYTF

V: TRBV27
size: -
J: TRBJ1-6
D: -
DNA: TGTGCCAGCAGTTTATTAGCCATCCATAATTCACCCCTCCACTTT
CDR3: CASSLLAIHNSPLHF

V: TRBV4-3
size: -
J: TRBJ1-4
D: TRBD1
DNA: TGCGCCAGCAGCACATACAGGGGGCCAGTTGAAAAACTGTTTTTT
CDR3: CASSTYRGPVEKLFF

V: TRBV7-9
size: -
J: TRBJ1-1
D: -
DNA: TGTGCCAGCAGCTCGAGACGGAACATGAACACTGAAGCTTTCTTT
CDR3: CASSSRRNMNTEAFF

V: TRBV11-2
size: few
J: TRBJ2-1
D: TRBD2
DNA: TGTGCCAGCAGCCCTAACGGACTAGCGGGGGGTCTATCAAACAATGAGCAGTTCTTC
CDR3: CASSPNGLAGGLSNNEQFF

V: TRBV6-2/TRBV6-3
size: -
J: TRBJ2-5
D: -
DNA: TGTGCCAGCAGTTACGGGCGGGGGCTGTACGAGACCCAGTACTTC
CDR3: CASSYGRGLYETQYF

V: TRBV6-6
size: few
J: TRBJ2-7
D: -
DNA: TGTGCCAGCAGTTACCCACGAGGGGGTTACGGCTACGAGCAGTACTTC
CDR3: CASSYPRGGYGYEQYF

V: TRBV5-1
size: -
J: TRBJ2-5
D: -
DNA: TGCGCCAGCAGTGAGCAGGGGGGACAAGAGATCCAGTACTTC
CDR3: CASSEQGGQEIQYF

V: TRBV6-5
size: -
J: TRBJ2-5
D: -
DNA: TGTGCCAGCAGGTTTAGCGTAGGTTCCCAAGAGACCCAGTACTTC
CDR3: CASRFSVGSQETQYF

V: TRBV4-3
size: -
J: TRBJ1-4
D: TRBD1
DNA: TGCGCCAGCAGTCAAGTGACTTCCAGGGGGCTCAATGAAAAACTGTTTTTT
CDR3: CASSQVTSRGLNEKLFF

V: TRBV6-6
size: -
J: TRBJ2-1
D: -
DNA: TGTGCCAGCAGTTTGGGAAAAAATGAGCAGTTCTTC
CDR3: CASSLGKNEQFF

V: TRBV24-1
size: -
J: TRBJ2-1
D: TRBD2
DNA: TGTGCCACCTCGGGAGGGGGCAATGAGCAGTTCTTC
CDR3: CATSGGGNEQFF

V: TRBV4-3
size: few
J: TRBJ2-1
D: TRBD2
DNA: TGCGCCAGCAGCCAGGGGGGGTTTTACAATGAGCAGTTCTTC
CDR3: CASSQGGFYNEQFF

V: TRBV6-2/TRBV6-3
size: -
J: TRBJ2-3
D: -
DNA: TGTGCCACCCACGGGCAGGGGCCGAGCACAGATACGCAGTATTTT
CDR3: CATHGQGPSTDTQYF

V: TRBV28
size: -
J: TRBJ2-3
D: TRBD2
DNA: TGTGCCAGCCTCCCTAGCGGGGGGGGCACAGATACGCAGTATTTT
CDR3: CASLPSGGGTDTQYF

V: TRBV20-1
size: many
J: TRBJ2-7
D: -
DNA: TGCAGTGCTAGACTGGCAGGTTCCCCCTACGAGCAGTACTTC
CDR3: CSARLAGSPYEQYF

V: TRBV3-1
size: -
J: TRBJ2-1
D: TRBD1
DNA: TGTGCCAGCAGCCAAGATCCAACGGTGACAGGGGGGTTCTTC
CDR3: CASSQDPTVTGGFF

V: TRBV9
size: -
J: TRBJ2-3
D: -
DNA: TGTGCCAGCAGCGTATTCGAACAGGGGGGGCCCACAGATACGCAGTATTTT
CDR3: CASSVFEQGGPTDTQYF

V: TRBV4-1
size: -
J: TRBJ1-4
D: TRBD1
DNA: TGCGCCAGCAGCCAAGGGCCGGGACAGGGGGCGGAAAAACTGTTTTTT
CDR3: CASSQGPGQGAEKLFF

V: TRBV28
size: few
J: TRBJ1-2
D: -
DNA: TGTGCCAGCCTAAGGGGGACCAACTATGGCTACACCTTC
CDR3: CASLRGTNYGYTF

V: TRBV3-1
size: -
J: TRBJ2-5
D: TRBD2
DNA: TGTGCCAGCAGCCTCCAGGGTGGTGGAGGGGACTACCGCCAAGAGACCCAGTACTTC
CDR3: CASSLQGGGGDYRQETQYF

V: TRBV7-9
size: -
J: TRBJ2-3
D: -
DNA: TGTGCCATCGATATTTGGACAGATACGCAGTATTTT
CDR3: CAIDIWTDTQYF

V: TRBV9
size: once
J: TRBJ2-5
D: TRBD2
DNA: TGTGCCAGCAGCCCCCGGGCGGGGGGGGAACAAGAGACCCAGTACTTC
CDR3: CASSPRAGGEQETQYF

V: TRBV6-5
size: -
J: TRBJ2-4
D: -
DNA: TGTGCCAGCAGTTACCACTCGACCCGTTCAGCCAAAAACATTCAGTACTTC
CDR3: CASSYHSTRSAKNIQYF

V: TRBV2
size: -
J: TRBJ2-3
D: TRBD1
DNA: TGTGCCAGCAACCCGAGGGACAGATTTTTGGATACGCAGTATTTT
CDR3: CASNPRDRFLDTQYF

V: TRBV20-1
size: few
J: TRBJ2-4
D: TRBD1
DNA: TGCAGTGCCCAGGGACAGGGGGCAAGGGAGCAGTACTTC
CDR3: CSAQGQGAREQYF

V: TRBV20-1
size: -
J: TRBJ2-3
D: TRBD1
DNA: TGCAGTGCCTGGGGACAGGGGGGCTTTAAGACAGATACGCAGTATTTT
CDR3: CSAWGQGGFKTDTQYF